This is a list of T cell receptor beta chains from one sample in a study of blood T cell repertoires in COVID-19. This table comes from immunoSEQ multiplex PCR, and its TCRdb copy is limited to in-frame clones, with some not included. The sample yields about 200,000 clones, roughly 80% seen once. The specimen sequenced was peripheral blood. These receptors were taken from a woman aged 80 or over with acute or convalescent COVID-19. The CDR3 runs from the conserved cysteine through the conserved F or W. D genes are given only for firm matches. Size tells how often a clone was seen (once, few, many) or the class of an expanded clone, and some rows leave it out.

V	size	D	J	DNA	CDR3
TRBV28	-	TRBD1	TRBJ1-2	TGTGCCAGCAGTTTAAGGGGGGACAGGGCAATTGGCTACACCTTC	CASSLRGDRAIGYTF
TRBV28	-	TRBD1	TRBJ2-7	TGTGCCAGCAGTCAATCGACAGGGGGCTCCTACGAGCAGTACTTC	CASSQSTGGSYEQYF
TRBV9	-	-	TRBJ2-3	TGTGCCAGCAGCGCGAGGGCCGGTGATAGCACAGATACGCAGTATTTT	CASSARAGDSTDTQYF
TRBV10-3	-	TRBD1	TRBJ1-3	TGTGCCATCAGTACGACCACAGGGGCTGGAAACACCATATATTTT	CAISTTTGAGNTIYF
TRBV6-6	once	TRBD2	TRBJ2-7	TGTGCCAGCAGGCCGGGACTAGCGGGGCCTGGAGAGCAGTACTTC	CASRPGLAGPGEQYF
TRBV3-1/TRBV3-2	-	-	TRBJ1-4	TGTGCCAGCAGCCAAGGGGGATCGCAGGGGCGGGTTGAAAAACTGTTTTTT	CASSQGGSQGRVEKLFF
TRBV19	-	-	TRBJ1-3	TGTGCCAGTACGCTCGGGGGAAACACCATATATTTT	CASTLGGNTIYF
TRBV21-1	-	-	TRBJ1-1	TGTGCCAGCAGCAAAGCATCTTTCAGCTCCTCCCGCGGGGAGACTGAAGCTTTCTTT	CASSKASFSSSRGETEAFF
TRBV10-3	-	-	TRBJ2-6	TGTGCCATCAGTGAAGGAGGGTTTGGGGCCAACGTCCTGACTTTC	CAISEGGFGANVLTF
TRBV7-9	-	TRBD1	TRBJ2-1	TGTGCCAGCAGCTTAGTTGACACAGGGGGCTACAATGAGCAGTTCTTC	CASSLVDTGGYNEQFF
TRBV13	-	-	TRBJ2-7	TGTGCCAGCAGGTTGGCGGGAATTAACGAGCAGTACTTC	CASRLAGINEQYF
TRBV24-1	-	TRBD1	TRBJ2-7	TGTGCCACCAGTGCCAGGACAGGGGCGGACGAGCAGTACTTC	CATSARTGADEQYF
TRBV18	-	TRBD1	TRBJ1-1	TGTGCCAGCTCAGCGGGACAGGAGAACACTGAAGCTTTCTTT	CASSAGQENTEAFF
TRBV7-2	-	-	TRBJ1-4	TGTGCCAGCAGCATTCAGAGAGGGGGTAATGAAAAACTGTTTTTT	CASSIQRGGNEKLFF
TRBV21-1	few	-	TRBJ2-7	TGTGCCAGCAGCAAAGGGAGCGGGAGGGCCTACGAGCAGTACTTC	CASSKGSGRAYEQYF
TRBV2	-	TRBD2	TRBJ2-5	TGTGCCAGCATTTGGCGGGGGGGAAGCCAAGAGACCCAGTACTTC	CASIWRGGSQETQYF
TRBV6-2/TRBV6-3	-	-	TRBJ2-7	TGTGCCAGCAGTTTGTGGGGGGAATCCTACGAGCAGTACTTC	CASSLWGESYEQYF
TRBV18	many	-	TRBJ1-4	TGTGCCAGCTCACCACAACAGGATAATGAAAAACTGTTTTTT	CASSPQQDNEKLFF
TRBV19	-	TRBD1	TRBJ1-5	TGTGCCAGTAGTGACAGGGTGAGGAATCAGCCCCAGCATTTT	CASSDRVRNQPQHF
TRBV7-3	-	TRBD1	TRBJ2-2	TGTGCCAGCAGCTTAAATGGACAGGGGATCGGGGAGCTGTTTTTT	CASSLNGQGIGELFF
TRBV3-1/TRBV3-2	-	TRBD1	TRBJ1-4	TGTGCCAGCAGTCCGACAGGGGAGGATGAAAAACTGTTTTTT	CASSPTGEDEKLFF
TRBV19	-	-	TRBJ1-1	TGTGCCAGTAGTAAGTCCGGGTCCGTGGAAACTGAAGCTTTCTTT	CASSKSGSVETEAFF
TRBV3-1/TRBV3-2	-	-	TRBJ1-3	TGTGCCAGCAGCCAAGATGAGGCAGGGCTTGGAAACACCATATATTTT	CASSQDEAGLGNTIYF
TRBV5-6	-	TRBD1	TRBJ2-3	TGTGCCAGCAGTTTGCCGGGACAGGGCCCAGATACGCAGTATTTT	CASSLPGQGPDTQYF
TRBV6-5	-	-	TRBJ1-2	TGTGCCACCGGCGGACAGACCATCTATGGCTACACCTTC	CATGGQTIYGYTF
TRBV11-2	-	TRBD1	TRBJ2-5	TGTGCCAGCAGCTTGGGGACAGGGATGTACCAAGAGACCCAGTACTTC	CASSLGTGMYQETQYF
TRBV10-3	-	-	TRBJ1-1	TGTGCCATCAGTGAGAACTTTATCCGAGGGGGGAACACTGAAGCTTTCTTT	CAISENFIRGGNTEAFF
TRBV6-5	-	TRBD1	TRBJ2-1	TGTGCCAGCAGCGACCGGGACAGGGGTCAGCAGTTCTTC	CASSDRDRGQQFF
TRBV6-2/TRBV6-3	-	-	TRBJ2-7	TGTGCCAGCAGTTACGTAGGTACAGCTCCCTCCTACGAGCAGTACTTC	CASSYVGTAPSYEQYF
TRBV5-1	-	TRBD2	TRBJ2-1	TGCGCCAGCAGCTCAGGACCGGGACTAGGGAACAATGAGCAGTTCTTC	CASSSGPGLGNNEQFF
TRBV9	-	TRBD1	TRBJ2-2	TGTGCCAGCAGCGCCCCCTGGACAGGGATCGCCGGGGAGCTGTTTTTT	CASSAPWTGIAGELFF
TRBV7-2	-	-	TRBJ1-2	TGTGCCAGCAGCTTAGCCGTCTCGTATGGCTACACCTTC	CASSLAVSYGYTF
TRBV2	-	TRBD1	TRBJ1-3	TGTGCCAGCAGTGTCGGGAGGGACAGGGCTGGAAACACCATATATTTT	CASSVGRDRAGNTIYF
TRBV18	-	-	TRBJ2-3	TGTGCCAGCTCAATTGGGACCCTCGGAGGGGCAGATACGCAGTATTTT	CASSIGTLGGADTQYF
TRBV11-2	-	TRBD2	TRBJ2-1	TGTGCCAGCAGCTTCAACAGCGGGGGATACAATGAGCAGTTCTTC	CASSFNSGGYNEQFF
TRBV6-5	-	TRBD1	TRBJ2-7	TGTGCCAGCAGTTACTCGTTTGAGGGGGCGTACGAGCAGTACTTC	CASSYSFEGAYEQYF
TRBV27	-	TRBD2	TRBJ2-5	TGTGCCAGCAAGCCTAGCGGGGCGGGGGAGACCCAGTACTTC	CASKPSGAGETQYF
TRBV5-1	once	TRBD1	TRBJ1-5	TGCGCCAGCAGCCCCGTCCCGGGACAGGGGTCGGGCAATCAGCCCCAGCATTTT	CASSPVPGQGSGNQPQHF
TRBV3-1/TRBV3-2	-	TRBD2	TRBJ2-1	TGTGCCAGCAGCCAAGAATGGGGAGGGTTTCACAATGAGCAGTTCTTC	CASSQEWGGFHNEQFF
TRBV6-5	few	TRBD1	TRBJ2-3	TGTGCCAGCAGCCCGGGACAGGTCGCAGATACGCAGTATTTT	CASSPGQVADTQYF
TRBV7-9	-	TRBD1	TRBJ1-5	TGTGCCAGCAGCTCCGGACAGGGGAGCAATCAGCCCCAGCATTTT	CASSSGQGSNQPQHF
TRBV27	-	TRBD1	TRBJ1-6	TGTGCCAGCAGTTCCCTTGGGCAGGGGGGTAATTCACCCCTCCACTTT	CASSSLGQGGNSPLHF
TRBV9	once	-	TRBJ2-5	TGTGCCAGCAGCGTGGAGGGGGCCATACAAGAGACCCAGTACTTC	CASSVEGAIQETQYF
TRBV7-8	-	TRBD1	TRBJ1-3	TGTGCCAGCAGCTTAGGCCCAGGGGGGATAGGTGGAAACACCATATATTTT	CASSLGPGGIGGNTIYF
TRBV9	few	-	TRBJ2-3	TGTGCCAGCAGCGTAGGGGCTAGCCCTACTGCAGATACGCAGTATTTT	CASSVGASPTADTQYF
TRBV10-3	-	-	TRBJ2-2	TGTGCCACCCGCCCCCCAGGGTACACCGGGGAGCTGTTTTTT	CATRPPGYTGELFF
TRBV18	-	TRBD1	TRBJ1-2	TGTGCCAGCTCACCAGGGACAGGGGAAACTGGCTACACCTTC	CASSPGTGETGYTF
TRBV9	few	-	TRBJ1-1	TGTGCCAGCAGCGCCCTCGGGGGGACCACTGAAGCTTTCTTT	CASSALGGTTEAFF
TRBV10-1	-	-	TRBJ1-2	TGCGCCAGCCTGGGGGGATACTATGGCTACACCTTC	CASLGGYYGYTF
TRBV5-1	-	-	TRBJ1-1	TGCGCCAGCAGCTTGGAAGGACAGTACATGAACACTGAAGCTTTCTTT	CASSLEGQYMNTEAFF
TRBV28	once	-	TRBJ1-1	TGTGCCAGCAGCCCGACCGCGGGTTACACTGAAGCTTTCTTT	CASSPTAGYTEAFF
TRBV4-2	-	TRBD1	TRBJ1-4	TGTGCCAGCAGCCCCCAGGAACAGGGGTATGAAAAACTGTTTTTT	CASSPQEQGYEKLFF
TRBV3-1/TRBV3-2	-	-	TRBJ2-7	TGTGCCAGCAGCCAATCCCCCTCGCAGGGTCACTCCTACGAGCAGTACTTC	CASSQSPSQGHSYEQYF
TRBV29-1	-	TRBD1	TRBJ1-1	TGCAGCGTAGGGACAGGGGATGAAGCTTTCTTT	CSVGTGDEAFF
TRBV3-1/TRBV3-2	-	-	TRBJ1-1	TGTGCCAGCAGCCACCAATGGGGGCACACTGAAGCTTTCTTT	CASSHQWGHTEAFF
TRBV19	-	TRBD1	TRBJ2-7	TGTGCCAGTAGTGGAGGACAGGGGACGAAGTACGAGCAGTACTTC	CASSGGQGTKYEQYF
TRBV4-2	-	-	TRBJ2-1	TGTGCCAGCAGCCAAGATCGGGATCCCCTAAATGAGCAGTTCTTC	CASSQDRDPLNEQFF
TRBV5-6	-	-	TRBJ2-1	TGTGCCAGCAGCTTGGCGACTTTCTACAATGAGCAGTTCTTC	CASSLATFYNEQFF
TRBV6-6	-	TRBD1	TRBJ1-1	TGTGCCAGCAGCTGGGACAGGGGGCTTACTGAAGCTTTCTTT	CASSWDRGLTEAFF